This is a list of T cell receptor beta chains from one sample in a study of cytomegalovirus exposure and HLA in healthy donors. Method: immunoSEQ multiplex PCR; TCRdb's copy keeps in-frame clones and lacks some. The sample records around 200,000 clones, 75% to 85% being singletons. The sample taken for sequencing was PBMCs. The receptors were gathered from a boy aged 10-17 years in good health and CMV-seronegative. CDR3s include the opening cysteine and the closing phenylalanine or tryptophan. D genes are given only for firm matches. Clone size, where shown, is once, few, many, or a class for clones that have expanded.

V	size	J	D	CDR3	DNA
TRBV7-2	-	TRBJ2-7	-	CASSLSSQVYEQYF	TGTGCCAGCAGCCTCTCGAGCCAGGTATACGAGCAGTACTTC
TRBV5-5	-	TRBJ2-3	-	CASSMIRGGRTDTQYF	TGTGCCAGCAGCATGATCAGAGGGGGTCGTACAGATACGCAGTATTTT
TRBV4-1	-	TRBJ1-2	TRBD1	CASSPGTGVFYTF	TGCGCCAGCAGCCCCGGGACAGGGGTCTTCTACACCTTC
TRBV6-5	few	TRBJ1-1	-	CASSYAQASTEAFF	TGTGCCAGCAGTTATGCACAGGCAAGCACTGAAGCTTTCTTT
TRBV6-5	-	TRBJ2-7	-	CASSYTARGSYEQYF	TGTGCCAGCAGTTACACAGCTAGGGGCTCCTACGAGCAGTACTTC
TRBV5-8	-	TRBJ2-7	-	CASSLSRAGRYEQYF	TGTGCCAGCAGCTTGAGTCGGGCAGGGCGCTACGAGCAGTACTTC
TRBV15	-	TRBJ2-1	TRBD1	CATSGQGNHEQFF	TGTGCCACCAGCGGACAGGGTAACCATGAGCAGTTCTTC
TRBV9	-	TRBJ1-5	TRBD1	CASSGTGDSNQPQHF	TGTGCCAGCAGCGGGACAGGGGATAGCAATCAGCCCCAGCATTTT
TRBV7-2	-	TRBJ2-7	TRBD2	CASSPTSGKYLGYEQYF	TGTGCCAGCAGCCCGACTAGCGGGAAGTATTTAGGCTACGAGCAGTACTTC
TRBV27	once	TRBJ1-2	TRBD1	CASSTSRQGATNYGYTF	TGTGCCAGCAGTACCTCCAGACAGGGGGCTACTAACTATGGCTACACCTTC
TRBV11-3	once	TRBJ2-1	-	CASSLEGWSNEQFF	TGTGCCAGCAGCTTAGAGGGCTGGTCCAATGAGCAGTTCTTC
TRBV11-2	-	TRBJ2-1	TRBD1	CASSPGPAGGEQFF	TGTGCCAGCAGCCCCGGACCAGCAGGGGGTGAGCAGTTCTTC
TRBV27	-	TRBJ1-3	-	CASSSGGSGNTIYF	TGTGCCAGCAGTTCGGGGGGCTCTGGAAACACCATATATTTT
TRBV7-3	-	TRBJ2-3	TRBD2	CASSLDGTRADTQYF	TGTGCCAGCAGCTTAGACGGGACTAGAGCAGATACGCAGTATTTT
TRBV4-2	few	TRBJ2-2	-	CASTKDSGELFF	TGTGCCAGTACGAAGGACAGCGGGGAGCTGTTTTTT
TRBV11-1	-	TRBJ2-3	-	CASSLMGAYSEDTQYF	TGTGCCAGCAGCTTAATGGGGGCCTACTCGGAAGATACGCAGTATTTT
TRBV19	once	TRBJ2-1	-	CASSFQRFPYNEQFF	TGTGCCAGTAGTTTCCAGCGATTTCCCTACAATGAGCAGTTCTTC
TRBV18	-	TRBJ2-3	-	CASSLEWRADTQYF	TGTGCCAGCTCACTCGAATGGAGGGCAGATACGCAGTATTTT
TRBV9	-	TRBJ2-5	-	CASSVGSRTEETQYF	TGTGCCAGCAGCGTAGGTAGCAGAACTGAAGAGACCCAGTACTTC
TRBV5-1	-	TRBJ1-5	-	CASSIMGGLGQPQHF	TGCGCCAGCAGCATTATGGGGGGGTTAGGTCAGCCCCAGCATTTT
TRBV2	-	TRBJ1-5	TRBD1	CASSAGQGAKSNQPQHF	TGTGCCAGCAGTGCGGGACAGGGGGCAAAAAGCAATCAGCCCCAGCATTTT
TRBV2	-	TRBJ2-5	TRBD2	CASTRLALETQYF	TGTGCCAGCACGAGACTAGCGCTGGAGACCCAGTACTTC
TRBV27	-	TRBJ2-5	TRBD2	CASRGLAGGRVEETQYF	TGTGCCAGCAGGGGACTAGCGGGGGGGAGGGTAGAAGAGACCCAGTACTTC
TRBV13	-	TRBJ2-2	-	CASSFPGSGLNTGELFF	TGTGCCAGCAGTTTTCCGGGTAGCGGACTTAACACCGGGGAGCTGTTTTTT
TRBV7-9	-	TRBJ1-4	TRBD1	CAGLKLGQSNEKLFF	TGTGCCGGCCTCAAATTGGGACAGTCGAATGAAAAACTGTTTTTT
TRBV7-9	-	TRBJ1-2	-	CASSSGGTGLSYGYTF	TGTGCCAGCAGCTCCGGGGGGACGGGCTTAAGCTATGGCTACACTTTC
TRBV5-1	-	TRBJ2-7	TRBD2	CASSFLAGYLYEQYF	TGCGCCAGCAGCTTCCTAGCGGGATATCTCTACGAGCAGTACTTC
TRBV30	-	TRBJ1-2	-	CAWSVSQGGYTF	TGTGCCTGGAGTGTATCCCAGGGGGGCTACACCTTC
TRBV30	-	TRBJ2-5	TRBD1	CAWSADRARETQYF	TGTGCCTGGAGTGCTGACAGGGCACGGGAGACCCAGTACTTC
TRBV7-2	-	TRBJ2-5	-	CASKEGWRTGATQYF	TGTGCCAGCAAGGAGGGGTGGCGGACTGGCGCAACCCAGTACTTC
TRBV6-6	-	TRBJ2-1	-	CASSYRTDTYNEQFF	TGTGCCAGCAGTTACAGGACAGATACCTACAATGAGCAGTTCTTC
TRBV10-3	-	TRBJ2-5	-	CAISVAPAGLQETQYF	TGTGCCATCAGTGTAGCCCCAGCGGGCCTCCAAGAGACCCAGTACTTC
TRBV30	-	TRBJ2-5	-	CAWSVTVPSSETQYF	TGTGCCTGGAGTGTCACGGTCCCCTCTTCAGAGACCCAGTACTTC
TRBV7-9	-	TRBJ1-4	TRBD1	CASRMTGGNEKLFF	TGTGCCAGCCGAATGACAGGGGGGAATGAAAAACTGTTTTTT
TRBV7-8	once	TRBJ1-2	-	CASSGYSQTPVLGYTF	TGTGCCAGCAGCGGATACAGCCAAACCCCCGTTCTAGGCTACACCTTC
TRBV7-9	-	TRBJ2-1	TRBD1	CASSRTGLSSYNEQFF	TGTGCCAGCAGCCGGACAGGGTTAAGCTCCTACAATGAGCAGTTCTTC
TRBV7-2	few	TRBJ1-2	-	CASSLEGATHYGYTF	TGTGCCAGCAGCTTAGAAGGGGCCACTCACTATGGCTACACCTTC
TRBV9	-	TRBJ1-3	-	CASSLDPRNILSGNTIYF	TGTGCCAGCAGCCTAGATCCCAGGAACATACTCTCTGGAAACACCATATATTTT
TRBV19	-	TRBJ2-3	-	CRGFTQYF	TGCCGGGGATTTACGCAGTATTTT
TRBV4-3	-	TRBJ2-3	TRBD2	CASSQSSGSTDTQYF	TGCGCCAGCAGCCAAAGTAGCGGGAGCACAGATACGCAGTATTTT
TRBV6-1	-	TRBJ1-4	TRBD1	CASSVGTGGSGNEKLFF	TGTGCCAGCAGTGTAGGGACAGGGGGGTCCGGTAATGAAAAACTGTTTTTT
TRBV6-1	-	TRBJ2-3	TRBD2	CASSGTSGSSDTQYF	TGTGCCAGCAGCGGGACTAGCGGGTCTTCAGATACGCAGTATTTT
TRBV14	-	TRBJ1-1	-	CASSQVTMRVSTEAFF	TGTGCCAGCAGCCAAGTGACTATGCGGGTTTCCACTGAAGCTTTCTTT
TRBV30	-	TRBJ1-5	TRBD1	CAWSVQQGGNQPQHF	TGTGCCTGGAGTGTACAACAGGGGGGCAATCAGCCCCAGCATTTT
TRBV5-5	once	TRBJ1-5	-	CASSPTTSPAQTQHF	TGTGCCAGCAGCCCGACGACTTCTCCCGCGCAGACCCAGCATTTT
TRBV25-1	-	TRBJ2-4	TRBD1	CASTLGQGNIQYF	TGTGCCAGCACTTTAGGACAGGGGAACATTCAGTACTTC
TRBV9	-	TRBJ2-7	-	CASSSAGLPYEQYF	TGTGCCAGCAGCTCAGCCGGACTACCGTACGAGCAGTACTTC
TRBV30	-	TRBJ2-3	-	CAWSAGSTDTQYF	TGTGCCTGGAGTGCAGGATCCACAGATACGCAGTATTTT